The rows below give T cell receptor beta chains drawn from one sample of a study of shared clonotypes between healthy human individuals. Generated by immunoSEQ multiplex PCR, the TCRdb table keeps only in-frame clones and is missing some. The data hold about 600,000 clones, with more than 95% observed a single time. Sequenced input: naive CD4+ T cells sorted from blood. Receptor source: a woman aged 30 to 39 in good health. Each CDR3 is given with its conserved first and last residue. D genes are given only for firm matches. Clone size is shown for a subset of rows, as once, few, many or a class of expanded clone.

j_gene: TRBJ2-2; d_gene: NA; v_gene: TRBV18; abundance: NA; CDR3aa: CASSPQDTANTGELFF; CDR3nt: TGTGCCAGCTCACCGCAGGACACCGCGAACACCGGGGAGCTGTTTTTT
j_gene: TRBJ2-1; d_gene: NA; v_gene: TRBV19; abundance: NA; CDR3aa: CASSMMDSSPYNEQFF; CDR3nt: TGTGCCAGTAGTATGATGGACAGTTCCCCCTACAATGAGCAGTTCTTC
j_gene: TRBJ2-7; d_gene: TRBD1; v_gene: TRBV27; abundance: NA; CDR3aa: CASRRDRAYEQYF; CDR3nt: TGTGCCAGCAGAAGGGACAGGGCCTACGAGCAGTACTTC
j_gene: TRBJ1-2; d_gene: NA; v_gene: TRBV29-1; abundance: NA; CDR3aa: CSVEGIGGYTF; CDR3nt: TGCAGCGTTGAAGGAATCGGTGGCTACACCTTC
j_gene: TRBJ2-6; d_gene: TRBD1; v_gene: TRBV27; abundance: once; CDR3aa: CASRDRLSGANVLTF; CDR3nt: TGTGCCAGCAGGGACAGGCTCTCTGGGGCCAACGTCCTGACTTTC
j_gene: TRBJ2-3; d_gene: NA; v_gene: TRBV28; abundance: NA; CDR3aa: CASSFGQPSTDTQYF; CDR3nt: TGTGCCAGCAGTTTTGGACAGCCCAGCACAGATACGCAGTATTTT
j_gene: TRBJ2-3; d_gene: TRBD2; v_gene: TRBV7-8; abundance: NA; CDR3aa: CASNKGREGLNTQYF; CDR3nt: TGTGCCAGCAACAAGGGGCGGGAGGGCCTCAATACGCAGTATTTT
j_gene: TRBJ2-2; d_gene: NA; v_gene: TRBV5-4; abundance: NA; CDR3aa: CASSPTGGGTGELFF; CDR3nt: TGTGCCAGCAGCCCCACTGGAGGGGGAACCGGGGAGCTGTTTTTT
j_gene: TRBJ2-5; d_gene: TRBD2; v_gene: TRBV11-2; abundance: NA; CDR3aa: CASSLGALAGGRGETQYF; CDR3nt: TGTGCCAGCAGCTTAGGTGCGCTAGCGGGGGGTAGAGGAGAGACCCAGTACTTC
j_gene: TRBJ1-1; d_gene: NA; v_gene: TRBV7-8; abundance: NA; CDR3aa: CASSLRQANTEAFF; CDR3nt: TGTGCCAGCAGCTTACGCCAGGCAAACACTGAAGCTTTCTTT
j_gene: TRBJ2-3; d_gene: NA; v_gene: TRBV11-2; abundance: NA; CDR3aa: CASSAGLLGGSTDTQYF; CDR3nt: TGTGCCAGCAGTGCCGGACTTCTTGGCGGGAGCACAGATACGCAGTATTTT
j_gene: TRBJ1-1; d_gene: NA; v_gene: TRBV5-1; abundance: NA; CDR3aa: CASSLVGRQNTEAFF; CDR3nt: TGCGCCAGCAGCTTGGTTGGACGGCAGAACACTGAAGCTTTCTTT
j_gene: TRBJ2-7; d_gene: TRBD1; v_gene: TRBV10-3; abundance: once; CDR3aa: CAISTGTGGYEQYF; CDR3nt: TGTGCCATCAGTACAGGGACAGGGGGCTACGAGCAGTACTTC
j_gene: TRBJ2-1; d_gene: NA; v_gene: TRBV2; abundance: NA; CDR3aa: CASSESWVTAGSGIF; CDR3nt: TGTGCCAGCAGTGAATCGTGGGTGACAGCAGGGTCTGGGATCTTC
j_gene: TRBJ1-4; d_gene: NA; v_gene: TRBV9; abundance: NA; CDR3aa: CASSVADGNNEKLFF; CDR3nt: TGTGCCAGCAGCGTAGCCGACGGAAATAATGAAAAACTGTTTTTT
j_gene: TRBJ1-1; d_gene: NA; v_gene: TRBV10-3; abundance: NA; CDR3aa: CASSRDTEAFF; CDR3nt: TGTGCCTCTTCGAGAGACACTGAAGCTTTCTTT
j_gene: TRBJ1-5; d_gene: TRBD1; v_gene: TRBV6-1; abundance: few; CDR3aa: CASRGTGPGRLHF; CDR3nt: TGTGCCAGCAGGGGGACAGGGCCTGGTAGACTGCATTTT
j_gene: TRBJ2-1; d_gene: NA; v_gene: TRBV5-1; abundance: NA; CDR3aa: CASSLAGTHTYNEQFF; CDR3nt: TGCGCCAGCAGCTTGGCCGGGACTCATACCTACAATGAGCAGTTCTTC
j_gene: TRBJ2-2; d_gene: NA; v_gene: TRBV5-1; abundance: NA; CDR3aa: CASSLGRQPNTGELFF; CDR3nt: TGCGCCAGCAGTCTAGGCCGACAGCCGAACACCGGGGAGCTGTTTTTT
j_gene: TRBJ2-1; d_gene: TRBD2; v_gene: TRBV11-1; abundance: NA; CDR3aa: CASSFRGGRASNEQFF; CDR3nt: TGTGCCAGCAGCTTCCGGGGCGGGAGGGCCTCGAATGAGCAGTTCTTC
j_gene: TRBJ1-2; d_gene: NA; v_gene: TRBV28; abundance: NA; CDR3aa: CASSLQGVYGYTF; CDR3nt: TGTGCCAGCAGCCTACAGGGAGTCTATGGCTACACCTTC
j_gene: TRBJ1-3; d_gene: NA; v_gene: TRBV28; abundance: NA; CDR3aa: CASSPWSSGNTIYF; CDR3nt: TGTGCCAGCAGCCCCTGGAGTTCTGGAAACACCATATATTTT
j_gene: TRBJ2-7; d_gene: NA; v_gene: TRBV14; abundance: NA; CDR3aa: CASSPGPHYEQYF; CDR3nt: TGTGCCAGCAGCCCGGGACCCCACTACGAGCAGTACTTC
j_gene: TRBJ2-7; d_gene: TRBD2; v_gene: TRBV18; abundance: NA; CDR3aa: CASSATSGRAIEQYF; CDR3nt: TGTGCCAGCTCGGCCACTAGCGGGAGGGCCATCGAGCAGTACTTC
j_gene: TRBJ2-1; d_gene: TRBD2; v_gene: TRBV7-3; abundance: once; CDR3aa: CASSLSGTSGEQFF; CDR3nt: TGTGCCAGCAGCTTATCCGGGACTAGCGGTGAGCAGTTCTTC
j_gene: TRBJ1-2; d_gene: TRBD1; v_gene: TRBV30; abundance: NA; CDR3aa: CAWSVQGVDGYTF; CDR3nt: TGTGCCTGGAGTGTACAGGGGGTGGATGGCTACACCTTC
j_gene: TRBJ1-3; d_gene: NA; v_gene: TRBV5-1; abundance: once; CDR3aa: CASSPLGPGTTIYF; CDR3nt: TGCGCCAGCAGCCCCTTGGGACCTGGAACCACCATATATTTT
j_gene: TRBJ2-1; d_gene: TRBD2; v_gene: TRBV5-1; abundance: NA; CDR3aa: CASSPSVGAGGTYNEQFF; CDR3nt: TGCGCCAGCAGCCCCTCGGTAGGAGCGGGAGGGACCTACAATGAGCAGTTCTTC
j_gene: TRBJ2-7; d_gene: TRBD2; v_gene: TRBV7-2; abundance: NA; CDR3aa: CASSVSGTTYEQYF; CDR3nt: TGTGCCAGCAGCGTTAGCGGGACTACCTACGAGCAGTACTTC
j_gene: TRBJ2-1; d_gene: NA; v_gene: TRBV10-1; abundance: NA; CDR3aa: CASSESGDMEPYNEQFF; CDR3nt: TGCGCCAGCAGTGAGTCGGGAGACATGGAACCTTACAATGAGCAGTTCTTC
j_gene: TRBJ1-3; d_gene: TRBD1; v_gene: TRBV11-2; abundance: NA; CDR3aa: CASSKDRGPSGNTIYF; CDR3nt: TGTGCCAGCAGCAAGGACAGGGGGCCCTCTGGAAACACCATATATTTT
j_gene: TRBJ1-1; d_gene: NA; v_gene: TRBV28; abundance: NA; CDR3aa: CASSSVTAYSEAFF; CDR3nt: TGTGCCAGCAGTTCAGTGACAGCTTATTCTGAAGCTTTCTTT
j_gene: TRBJ2-2; d_gene: TRBD1; v_gene: TRBV18; abundance: NA; CDR3aa: CASSPGTGGTGELFF; CDR3nt: TGTGCCAGCTCACCAGGGACAGGAGGGACCGGGGAGCTGTTTTTT
j_gene: TRBJ2-1; d_gene: NA; v_gene: TRBV18; abundance: NA; CDR3aa: CASSPEYVDEQFF; CDR3nt: TGTGCCAGCTCACCAGAATACGTAGATGAGCAGTTCTTC
j_gene: TRBJ2-3; d_gene: NA; v_gene: TRBV27; abundance: NA; CDR3aa: CASSSQGLGTDTQYF; CDR3nt: TGTGCCAGCAGCTCGCAGGGGCTAGGCACAGATACGCAGTATTTT
j_gene: TRBJ1-1; d_gene: NA; v_gene: TRBV7-2; abundance: NA; CDR3aa: CASSFGWSRMNTEAFF; CDR3nt: TGTGCCAGCAGCTTCGGTTGGTCACGGATGAACACTGAAGCTTTCTTT
j_gene: TRBJ1-2; d_gene: TRBD1; v_gene: TRBV6-4; abundance: NA; CDR3aa: CASSDFRDRVLYGYTF; CDR3nt: TGTGCCAGCAGTGATTTCCGGGACAGGGTTCTTTATGGCTACACCTTC
j_gene: TRBJ2-3; d_gene: NA; v_gene: TRBV5-1; abundance: NA; CDR3aa: CASSLGTDTDTQYF; CDR3nt: TGCGCCAGCAGCTTGGGCACCGACACAGATACGCAGTATTTT
j_gene: TRBJ1-5; d_gene: NA; v_gene: TRBV7-2; abundance: NA; CDR3aa: CASSLGAGSSIRAQHF; CDR3nt: TGTGCCAGCAGCTTAGGAGCAGGGAGTTCCATCAGGGCCCAGCATTTT
j_gene: TRBJ2-2; d_gene: TRBD2; v_gene: TRBV13; abundance: NA; CDR3aa: CASSGDLASGRTGELFF; CDR3nt: TGTGCCAGCAGCGGAGATTTGGCTAGCGGGAGAACCGGGGAGCTGTTTTTT
j_gene: TRBJ2-2; d_gene: TRBD1; v_gene: TRBV11-2; abundance: NA; CDR3aa: CASSFFKGANTGELFF; CDR3nt: TGTGCCAGCAGCTTTTTCAAGGGGGCAAACACCGGGGAGCTGTTTTTT